What follows are 22 T cell receptor beta chains derived from one specimen sequenced in a study of early T cells in non-severe SARS-CoV-2 infection (dated by TCRdb to about 2021). The library came from 5' RACE. This sample was sequenced with a NextSeq 500. TCRdb's own reprocessing of the public reads used fastp at Q25 and MiXCR and kept productive beta chains. Each entry is one CDR3 protein sequence, shown with its most common DNA and genes. For this sample the table gives about 48,000 distinct CDR3 sequences, of which approximately 9.4% were detected only once. Of the sample, about 8.3% is held by the ten largest clones. Sequenced input: whole blood. These receptors came from an adult who was a healthcare worker with PCR-confirmed SARS-CoV-2 infection or an uninfected control (not recorded which).

CDR3 nucleotides: TGTGCCAGCAGTCTGGACAGACGGAACACTGAAGCTTTCTTT. It codes for CASSLDRRNTEAFF. The chain combines TRBV12-3 or TRBV12-4 with TRBJ1-1; D is possibly TRBD1 (6 bases). This CDR3 has 14 amino acids. The V and J ends lost 5 bases and 1 base respectively, with 11 bases between them.

The rearrangement links TRBV29-1 to TRBJ2-1, with 9 nucleotides matching TRBD1. J lost 2 bases, V lost 7 bases, and 6 bases had no gene match. The CDR3 is made up of 14 amino acids. The germline V gene encodes CDR1 SQVTM and CDR2 ANQGSEA. DNA for the CDR3: TGCAGCGCTCCAGGACAGGGGACCTACAATGAGCAGTTCTTC. This sequence encodes CSAPGQGTYNEQFF.

This clonotype was counted at least ten times. V usage is TRBV7-9 and J usage is TRBJ2-3, with D possibly being TRBD2 (6 bases). V dropped 8 bases and J dropped 5 bases, with 11 bases sitting between them. This CDR3 has 12 amino acids. Germline loops: CDR1 SEHNR, CDR2 FQNEAQ (reference sequence). The CDR3 bases are TGTGCCAGCGGGACTGTCCTAGATACGCAGTATTTT. Translated, it gives CASGTVLDTQYF.

Sample share makes this clonotype medium-sized. The chain joins TRBV4-1 to TRBJ2-1, with D tentatively TRBD1 (6 bases). This CDR3 comprises 15 residues. Germline CDR1 MGHRA, CDR2 YSYEKL. V shed 8 bases and J shed 6 bases, with 20 bases lying between them. The CDR3 DNA reads TGCGCCAGCCGCGATAGTCCCGGGACATCCAATGAGCAGTTCTTC. As protein: CASRDSPGTSNEQFF.

This clonotype occurred a few times. This chain links TRBV7-2 with TRBJ2-7, with D perhaps assigned TRBD1 or TRBD2 (5 bases each). The germline V gene encodes CDR1 SGHTA and CDR2 FQGNSA. V was trimmed by 5 bases and J by 3 bases, leaving 11 bases between them. The CDR3 runs to 13 residues. The CDR3 is CASSQGPGYEQYF. The CDR3 bases are TGTGCCAGCAGCCAGGGACCCGGCTACGAGCAGTACTTC.

This clonotype was seen repeatedly, ten times or more. The CDR3 bases are TGTGCCACCCGGAGCGGGGAATCGTACAATGAGCAGTTCTTC. It specifies CATRSGESYNEQFF. V is TRBV7-9 and J is TRBJ2-1; TRBD2 matches 7 bases. Germline CDR1 and CDR2: SEHNR and FQNEAQ (reference sequence). CDR3 length equals 14 residues. After removal of 10 bases from V and 4 bases from J, the junction contained 10 bases not matched to a gene.

The genes are TRBV5-1 and TRBJ2-1, with 10 bases aligning to TRBD2. Germline CDR1 is SGHRS and CDR2 is YFSETQ. This CDR3 region has 13 residues. J gave up 6 bases and V 6 bases, and 3 bases lay outside the gene matches. CDR3 in amino acids: CASTLAGVNEQFF. As DNA, the CDR3 is TGCGCCAGCACCCTAGCGGGAGTCAATGAGCAGTTCTTC. The full variable domain, its missing parts supplied by reference TRBV5-1 and TRBJ2-1, is KAGVTQTPRYLIKTRGQQVTLSCSPISGHRSVSWYQQTPGQGLQFLFEYFSETQRNKGNFPGRFSGRQFSNSRSEMNVSTLELGDSALYLCASTLAGVNEQFFGPGTRLTVL.

This clonotype was counted ten times or more. The V gene is TRBV7-9, the J gene TRBJ1-1, with D maybe TRBD1 (5 bases). Germline CDR1 reads SEHNR; CDR2 reads FQNEAQ (reference sequence). This CDR3 comprises 13 residues. V dropped 4 bases and J dropped 1 base, with 7 bases sitting between them. This CDR3 is CASSSGANTEAFF. In DNA, the CDR3 is TGTGCCAGCAGCTCCGGGGCGAACACTGAAGCTTTCTTT.

This clonotype was seen at least ten times. The V and J genes are TRBV7-2 and TRBJ2-5, with D perhaps given as TRBD1 or TRBD2 (5 bases each). From germline, CDR1 is SGHTA and CDR2 FQGNSA. The CDR3 sequence is 15 residues long. V was pared by 4 bases and J by 7 bases, with 19 bases between. The CDR3 region is CASSSPTGPRGTQYF. In DNA form, the CDR3 reads TGTGCCAGCAGCTCTCCGACCGGGCCGAGGGGGACCCAGTACTTC. Together with reference TRBV7-2 and TRBJ2-5, the CDR3 gives the full variable domain: GAGVSQSPSNKVTEKGKDVELRCDPISGHTALYWYRQSLGQGLEFLIYFQGNSAPDKSGLPSDRFSAERTGGSVSTLTIQRTQQEDSAVYLCASSSPTGPRGTQYFGPGTRLLVL.

The V and J genes are TRBV20-1 and TRBJ2-1, with 8 bases that match TRBD2. The CDR3 is made up of 14 amino acids. J gave up 4 bases and V 0 bases, and 2 bases lay outside the gene matches. From germline, CDR1 is DFQATT and CDR2 SNEGSKA (reference sequence). This CDR3 is CSAREREEYNEQFF. The CDR3 DNA follows: TGCAGTGCTAGAGAGCGGGAGGAGTACAATGAGCAGTTCTTC.

The chain uses TRBV25-1 and TRBJ2-7, with 9 bases lining up with TRBD2. With V trimmed by 1 base and J by 6 bases, 13 bases remained unmatched. Germline V CDR1 and CDR2: MGHDK, SYGVNS. This CDR3 contains 17 residues. The CDR3, as DNA: TGTGCCAGCAGTGAATCATTGAGCGGGAGGAGGCTGTGCGAGCAGTACTTC. Amino acids: CASSESLSGRRLCEQYF.

The gene calls are TRBV1 and TRBJ2-1; the table gives TRBD2 as D, unverified against the DNA. TRBV1 is reported as a pseudogene. This CDR3 comprises 16 residues. The CDR3 DNA reads TGCACCAGCAGCCGAATAGCGGGAGGGGCGGAAAATGAGCAGTTCTTC. This sequence encodes CTSSRIAGGAENEQFF.

V is TRBV7-6 and J is TRBJ1-1, with 7 positions matching TRBD1. Germline V gene data show CDR1 as SGHVS and CDR2 as FNYEAQ. This CDR3 has 14 residues. V lost 5 bases, J lost 0 bases, and 3 bases stayed unmatched. The CDR3: CASSPTGMNTEAFF. For the CDR3, the DNA is TGTGCCAGCAGCCCGACAGGGATGAACACTGAAGCTTTCTTT.

The sample holds many counts of this clonotype. J is TRBJ2-7 and V is TRBV28, with 8 bases lining up with TRBD1. Germline CDR1 and CDR2: MDHEN and SYDVKM. The J segment lost 7 bases and the V segment lost 5 bases, leaving 13 bases of the junction unmatched. The CDR3 covers 15 residues. For the CDR3, the DNA is TGTGCCAGCAGTACATGGGACAGGTCACGTAGGGAGCAGTACTTC. Protein: CASSTWDRSRREQYF. Filled out from reference TRBV28 and TRBJ2-7, the complete variable domain reads DVKVTQSSRYLVKRTGEKVFLECVQDMDHENMFWYRQDPGLGLRLIYFSYDVKMKEKGDIPEGYSVSREKKERFSLILESASTNQTSMYLCASSTWDRSRREQYFGPGTRLTVT.

The J gene is TRBJ1-2, the V gene TRBV29-1; D is uncertain. With 2 bases removed from V and 8 bases from J, the gap between germline ends came to 18 bases. This CDR3 contains 14 residues. The germline CDR1 and CDR2 sequences are SQVTM and ANQGSEA. CDR3 sequence (DNA): TGCAGCGTTGAAATCTGGACCGCATCAGAAGGCTACACCTTC. Its protein is CSVEIWTASEGYTF.

The sample holds many counts of this clonotype. J is TRBJ1-6 and V is TRBV5-1; TRBD1 is a possible D gene (5 bases). V was trimmed by 0 bases and J by 7 bases, leaving 11 bases between them. This CDR3 region has 15 residues. CDR1 SGHRS and CDR2 YFSETQ come from the germline V gene. In DNA, the CDR3 is TGCGCCAGCAGCTTGGGTAACAGGAGGAATTCACCCCTCCACTTT. Encoded protein: CASSLGNRRNSPLHF. Full variable domain (remainder filled in from reference TRBV5-1 and TRBJ1-6): KAGVTQTPRYLIKTRGQQVTLSCSPISGHRSVSWYQQTPGQGLQFLFEYFSETQRNKGNFPGRFSGRQFSNSRSEMNVSTLELGDSALYLCASSLGNRRNSPLHFGNGTRLTVT.

This clonotype showed up many times. The chain joins TRBV7-9 to TRBJ2-5, with D possibly being TRBD2 (5 bases). Germline lookup yields CDR1 SEHNR and CDR2 FQNEAQ (reference sequence). Trimming took 8 bases from V and 5 from J, leaving 6 bases between them. The CDR3 spans 10 residues. CDR3 region: CASRGETQYF. The CDR3 DNA reads TGTGCCAGCCGAGGGGAGACCCAGTACTTC.

This clonotype was recorded at least ten times. J is TRBJ2-3 and V is TRBV20-1; the match to TRBD2 covers 14 bases. The length of the CDR3 is 15 residues. With V trimmed by 5 bases and J by 0 bases, 1 base remained unmatched. Germline V CDR1 and CDR2: DFQATT, SNEGSKA (reference sequence). CDR3 DNA: TGCAGTGCTCGACTAGCGGGAGGGAGCACAGATACGCAGTATTTT. This codes for CSARLAGGSTDTQYF.

This clonotype has only a few counts. V gene TRBV11-2 combines with J gene TRBJ1-6, with D unresolved. Germline CDR1 is SGHAT and CDR2 is FQNNGV. The CDR3 is made up of 12 amino acids. Trimming took 3 bases from V and 14 from J, leaving 11 bases between them. In DNA form, the CDR3 reads TGTGCCAGCAGCTTTCCCGGACCTTCCCTCCACTTT. It is translated as CASSFPGPSLHF.

This clonotype was seen a handful of times. The rearrangement joins TRBV6-2 or TRBV6-3 to TRBJ2-3, with a weak D call TRBD2 (6 bases). This CDR3 spans 15 amino acids. Germline V gene data show CDR1 as MNHEY and CDR2 as SVGEGT. V was cut by 4 bases and J by 3 bases, with 14 bases left in between. The CDR3 sequence is CASSSFGEATDTQYF. As DNA, the CDR3 is TGTGCCAGCAGTTCGTTCGGGGAGGCTACAGATACGCAGTATTTT.

The table lists this clonotype with many counts. The chain couples TRBV11-3 to TRBJ2-3; D is unclear. Trimming took 6 bases from V and 4 from J, leaving 14 bases between them. The CDR3 totals 14 residues. The germline gives CDR1 SGHNT, CDR2 YENEEA. The CDR3 protein is CASSLGRRSDTQYF. The CDR3 DNA sequence: TGTGCCAGCAGTCTCGGACGTCGCTCAGATACGCAGTATTTT.

The chain combines TRBV27 with TRBJ1-4; 10 bases are shared with TRBD1. Germline CDR1 MNHEY, CDR2 SMNVEV (reference sequence). The CDR3 length is 16 residues. V gave up 3 bases and J gave up 1 base; unmatched junction bases: 2. The CDR3 protein is CASSLGDRGTNEKLFF. The CDR3, as DNA: TGTGCCAGCAGTTTGGGGGACAGGGGAACTAATGAAAAACTGTTTTTT.